This TCR beta chain was observed in a study of cytomegalovirus exposure and HLA in healthy donors. Amplification used 60 Vbeta primers and 13 Jbeta primers. Here immunoSEQ multiplex PCR was the method, and the copy in TCRdb shows in-frame clones only, minus some. This table has some 150,000 clones, approximately 87% appearing once. This CDR3 spans 14 amino acids. V was clipped by 3 bases and J by 6 bases, with 11 bases between them. From germline, CDR1 is SGHTA and CDR2 FQGNSA. Material: PBMCs. The chain has TRBV7-2 and TRBJ2-2; D remains ambiguous. The clonotype comes from a man aged 40-50 years in good health and CMV-seronegative. CDR3 DNA: TGTGCCAGCAGCTTCTCAGACTTGTCCGGGGAGCTGTTTTTT. Its translation: CASSFSDLSGELFF. Full variable domain (outside the CDR3, taken from reference TRBV7-2 and TRBJ2-2): GAGVSQSPSNKVTEKGKDVELRCDPISGHTALYWYRQSLGQGLEFLIYFQGNSAPDKSGLPSDRFSAERTGGSVSTLTIQRTQQEDSAVYLCASSFSDLSGELFFGEGSRLTVL.